The rows below give T cell receptor beta chains drawn from one sample of a study of blood T cell repertoires in COVID-19. Sequencing used immunoSEQ multiplex PCR; TCRdb keeps in-frame clones, though not all of them. The data hold under 60,000 clones, with roughly 87% observed a single time. The sample comprised peripheral blood. The receptors were sampled from a human donor with acute or convalescent COVID-19. The donor label of this sample is uncertain. CDR3s include the opening cysteine and the closing phenylalanine or tryptophan. D genes are given only for firm matches. Expanded clones get a size class; other rows say once, few or many, or leave the size out.

TRBV28	few	TRBJ2-2	TRBD1	CASSLSPRDRSTGELFF	TGTGCCAGCAGTCTCTCCCCCAGGGACAGAAGCACCGGGGAGCTGTTTTTT
TRBV5-4	NA	TRBJ2-5	NA	CASSSPALRDDQETQYF	TGTGCCAGCAGCTCCCCGGCCCTCCGGGATGATCAAGAGACCCAGTACTTC
TRBV14	NA	TRBJ2-7	NA	CASSRGTGVYEQYF	TGTGCCAGCAGCCGGGGGACGGGAGTCTACGAGCAGTACTTC
TRBV12-3/TRBV12-4	NA	TRBJ1-1	NA	CASSPGWNTEAFF	TGTGCCAGCAGCCCCGGTTGGAACACTGAAGCTTTCTTT
TRBV24-1	NA	TRBJ1-1	NA	CATSFQPRVNTEAFF	TGTGCCACCAGTTTCCAGCCGCGGGTGAACACTGAAGCTTTCTTT
TRBV5-1	NA	TRBJ1-5	TRBD1	CASSPGQGINQPQHF	TGCGCCAGCAGCCCGGGACAGGGGATCAATCAGCCCCAGCATTTT
TRBV2	NA	TRBJ2-5	NA	CAGGLTQETQYF	TGTGCCGGGGGACTTACCCAGGAGACCCAGTACTTC
TRBV5-1	NA	TRBJ2-2	TRBD1	CASSIRQGDGELFF	TGCGCCAGCAGCATCAGACAGGGGGACGGGGAGCTGTTTTTT
TRBV10-2	once	TRBJ2-1	NA	CASSEWGAYNEQFF	TGCGCCAGCAGTGAGTGGGGGGCCTACAATGAGCAGTTCTTC
TRBV18	NA	TRBJ2-1	TRBD2	CASSFGTSGQFF	TGTGCCAGCTCTTTTGGGACTAGCGGGCAGTTCTTC
TRBV9	NA	TRBJ1-4	TRBD1	CASSVAPTGGGEKLFF	TGTGCCAGCAGCGTAGCCCCGACAGGGGGTGGAGAAAAACTGTTTTTT
TRBV10-1	NA	TRBJ2-2	TRBD2	CASRPSGGLELFF	TGCGCCAGCAGGCCTAGCGGGGGGCTAGAGCTGTTTTTT
TRBV28	once	TRBJ1-5	NA	CASNTEGGNQPQHF	TGTGCCAGCAACACTGAAGGGGGCAATCAGCCCCAGCATTTT
TRBV7-2	NA	TRBJ2-5	NA	CASSLQRPPETQYF	TGTGCCAGCAGCTTACAGCGGCCCCCGGAGACCCAGTACTTC
TRBV4-1	NA	TRBJ1-5	NA	CASSQDGQGNQPQHF	TGCGCCAGCAGCCAAGATGGGCAGGGCAATCAGCCCCAGCATTTT
TRBV19	NA	TRBJ2-7	TRBD1	CASSPTSPGGNKNYEQYF	TGTGCCAGTAGTCCTACCTCCCCAGGGGGAAATAAGAACTACGAGCAGTACTTC
TRBV28	few	TRBJ2-7	TRBD1	CASSLNRVNIDRAPYEQYF	TGTGCCAGCAGTTTAAACAGGGTAAACATAGACAGGGCACCCTACGAGCAGTACTTC
TRBV30	NA	TRBJ2-4	TRBD1	CAPHGTVGRHIQYF	TGTGCCCCACACGGGACAGTTGGACGTCACATTCAGTACTTC
TRBV19	NA	TRBJ2-1	NA	CASSTYDSYNEQFF	TGTGCCAGTAGTACCTATGACTCCTACAATGAGCAGTTCTTC
TRBV2	NA	TRBJ2-2	NA	CASSEEKQNTGELFF	TGTGCCAGCAGTGAAGAAAAACAAAACACCGGGGAGCTGTTTTTT
TRBV2	NA	TRBJ2-3	TRBD2	CASSVGGSADTQYF	TGTGCCAGCAGTGTCGGGGGGAGCGCAGATACGCAGTATTTT
TRBV28	NA	TRBJ1-6	NA	CASGNSPLHF	TGTGCCAGCGGCAATTCACCCCTCCACTTT
TRBV5-1	NA	TRBJ2-5	TRBD2	CASPNVSGGETQYF	TGCGCCAGCCCTAATGTTAGCGGGGGAGAGACCCAGTACTTC
TRBV6-6	NA	TRBJ2-5	TRBD2	CASSLWGGQETQYF	TGTGCCAGCAGTTTATGGGGGGGGCAAGAGACCCAGTACTTC
TRBV5-1	once	TRBJ2-2	TRBD1	CASSSDRAATGELFF	TGCGCCAGCAGCTCGGACAGGGCGGCCACCGGGGAGCTGTTTTTT
TRBV5-6	NA	TRBJ1-1	NA	CASSLSSYGAFF	TGTGCCAGCAGCTTGTCTAGCTATGGAGCTTTCTTT
TRBV7-3	NA	TRBJ2-7	TRBD1	CASSLSTGDEQYF	TGTGCCAGCAGCTTATCGACAGGGGACGAGCAGTACTTC
TRBV18	once	TRBJ1-4	NA	CASSPQGRNEKLFF	TGTGCCAGCTCCCCGCAGGGGAGAAATGAAAAACTGTTTTTT
TRBV7-9	NA	TRBJ1-5	NA	CASSPSKGPLQPQHF	TGTGCCAGCAGCCCAAGTAAGGGGCCCCTTCAGCCCCAGCATTTT
TRBV14	NA	TRBJ2-1	TRBD2	CASSQLAGGGGEQFF	TGTGCCAGCAGCCAACTAGCGGGAGGGGGTGGTGAGCAGTTCTTC
TRBV6-1	NA	TRBJ1-6	TRBD1	CASSELQGSSYNSPLHF	TGTGCCAGCAGTGAGTTACAGGGGAGCTCCTATAATTCACCCCTCCACTTT
TRBV18	NA	TRBJ2-7	TRBD2	CASSPPRTPGLGAYEQYF	TGTGCCAGCTCACCTCCGAGGACCCCGGGACTAGGAGCCTACGAGCAGTACTTC
TRBV28	NA	TRBJ2-2	TRBD2	CASSLPLAGTGELFF	TGTGCCAGCAGTTTACCCCTAGCGGGGACCGGGGAGCTGTTTTTT
TRBV19	NA	TRBJ1-5	NA	CATGDLERYQPQHF	TGTGCCACCGGCGATTTGGAGCGGTATCAGCCCCAGCATTTT
TRBV29-1	NA	TRBJ2-1	NA	CSVDPSTSSLYNEQFF	TGCAGCGTTGATCCCTCGACAAGTTCCTTATACAATGAGCAGTTCTTC
TRBV24-1	NA	TRBJ2-2	NA	CATSDPGRGGRRELFF	TGTGCCACCAGTGATCCGGGACGAGGAGGGAGGCGGGAGCTGTTTTTT
TRBV11-2	NA	TRBJ1-1	TRBD1	CASSLVMGQPNTEAFF	TGTGCCAGCAGCTTAGTGATGGGACAGCCAAACACTGAAGCTTTCTTT
TRBV2	NA	TRBJ1-4	NA	CASSDGSAGNEKLFF	TGTGCCAGCAGTGATGGGTCAGCGGGAAATGAAAAACTGTTTTTT
TRBV7-2	NA	TRBJ2-1	TRBD1	CASSLVAGGYNEQFF	TGTGCCAGCAGCTTAGTAGCAGGGGGCTACAATGAGCAGTTCTTC
TRBV24-1	NA	TRBJ2-2	TRBD2	CATDDGLAGGINTGELFF	TGTGCCACGGATGATGGACTAGCGGGGGGGATAAACACCGGGGAGCTGTTTTTT
TRBV19	NA	TRBJ2-3	TRBD2	CASSITSGSGTDTQYF	TGTGCCAGTAGTATTACTAGCGGGAGCGGGACAGATACGCAGTATTTT
TRBV9	NA	TRBJ1-4	TRBD1	CASSVGQGALNEKLFF	TGTGCCAGCAGCGTCGGACAGGGGGCTCTTAATGAAAAACTGTTTTTT
TRBV6-5	NA	TRBJ2-4	TRBD1	CASVPGQGENIQYF	TGTGCCAGTGTGCCGGGACAGGGAGAAAACATTCAGTACTTC